A single T cell receptor beta chain is shown here with its context. Germline lookup yields CDR1 LNHDA and CDR2 SQIVND (reference sequence). This CDR3 region has 12 residues. V lost 1 base to trimming and J lost 5 bases, with 3 bases between them. These data belong to a study of control samples from healthy donors and cancer patients. Clones were sequenced by immunoSEQ multiplex PCR, and TCRdb holds only the in-frame ones, with some missing. The sample holds about 54,000 clones; around 95% are singletons and the top ten take around 1.9%. The chain has TRBV19 and TRBJ2-1; D gene ambiguous. The clonotype was recovered from a woman aged 25 to 39 in good health. Input material: blood. In DNA form, the CDR3 reads TGTGCCAGTAGTATAGGGGACAATGAGCAGTTCTTC. It is translated as CASSIGDNEQFF.